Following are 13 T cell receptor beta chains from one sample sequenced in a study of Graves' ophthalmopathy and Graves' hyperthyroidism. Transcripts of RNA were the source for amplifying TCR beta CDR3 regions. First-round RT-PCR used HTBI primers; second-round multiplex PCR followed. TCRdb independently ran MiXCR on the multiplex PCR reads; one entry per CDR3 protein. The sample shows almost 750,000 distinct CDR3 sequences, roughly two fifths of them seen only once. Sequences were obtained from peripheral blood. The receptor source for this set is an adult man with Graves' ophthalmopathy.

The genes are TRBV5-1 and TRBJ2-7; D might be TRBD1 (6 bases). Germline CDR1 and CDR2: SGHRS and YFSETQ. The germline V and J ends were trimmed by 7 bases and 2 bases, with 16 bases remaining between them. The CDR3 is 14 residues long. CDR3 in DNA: TGCGCCAGCGCCTTGGACAGTGGAACCTACGAGCAGTACTTC. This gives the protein CASALDSGTYEQYF.

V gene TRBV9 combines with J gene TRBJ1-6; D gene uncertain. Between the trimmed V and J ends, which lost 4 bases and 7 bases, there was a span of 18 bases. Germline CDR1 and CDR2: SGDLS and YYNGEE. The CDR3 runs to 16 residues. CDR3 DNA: TGTGCCAGCAGCCCAGTCAGCTTGACGTGGAATTCACCCCTCCACTTT. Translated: CASSPVSLTWNSPLHF.

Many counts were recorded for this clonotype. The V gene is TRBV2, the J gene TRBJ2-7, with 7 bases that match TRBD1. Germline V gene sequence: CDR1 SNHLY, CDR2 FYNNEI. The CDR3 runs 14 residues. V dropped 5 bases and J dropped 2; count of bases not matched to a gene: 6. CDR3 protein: CASSPDRHAYEQYF. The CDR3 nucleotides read TGTGCCAGCAGTCCGGACAGGCATGCCTACGAGCAGTACTTC.

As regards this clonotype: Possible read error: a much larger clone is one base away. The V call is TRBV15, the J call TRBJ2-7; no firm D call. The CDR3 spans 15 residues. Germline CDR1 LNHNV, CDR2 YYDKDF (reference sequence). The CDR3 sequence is CATSRDRGSSHEQYF. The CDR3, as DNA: TGTGCCACCAGCAGAGATCGCGGCAGCTCCCACGAGCAGTACTTC.

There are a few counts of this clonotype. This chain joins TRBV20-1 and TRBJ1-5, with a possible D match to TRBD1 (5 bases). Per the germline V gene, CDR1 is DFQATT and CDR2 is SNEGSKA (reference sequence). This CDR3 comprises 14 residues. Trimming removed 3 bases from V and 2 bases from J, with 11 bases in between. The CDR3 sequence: CSARGGSGNQPQHF. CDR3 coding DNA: TGCAGTGCTAGGGGGGGATCGGGCAATCAGCCCCAGCATTTT.

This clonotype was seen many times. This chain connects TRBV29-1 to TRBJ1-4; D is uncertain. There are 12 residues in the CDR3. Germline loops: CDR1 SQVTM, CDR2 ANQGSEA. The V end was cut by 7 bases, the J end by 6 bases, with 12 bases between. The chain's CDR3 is CSAWTDDEKLFF. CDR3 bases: TGCAGCGCATGGACGGACGATGAAAAACTGTTTTTT.

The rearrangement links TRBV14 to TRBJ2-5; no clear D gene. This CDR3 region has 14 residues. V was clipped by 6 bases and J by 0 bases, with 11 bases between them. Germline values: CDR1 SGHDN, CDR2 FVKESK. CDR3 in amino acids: CASSPYRDQETQYF. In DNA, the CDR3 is TGTGCCAGCAGTCCTTACAGAGACCAAGAGACCCAGTACTTC. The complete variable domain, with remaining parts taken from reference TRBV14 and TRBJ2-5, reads EAGVTQFPSHSVIEKGQTVTLRCDPISGHDNLYWYRRVMGKEIKFLLHFVKESKQDESGMPNNRFLAERTGGTYSTLKVQPAELEDSGVYFCASSPYRDQETQYFGPGTRLLVL.

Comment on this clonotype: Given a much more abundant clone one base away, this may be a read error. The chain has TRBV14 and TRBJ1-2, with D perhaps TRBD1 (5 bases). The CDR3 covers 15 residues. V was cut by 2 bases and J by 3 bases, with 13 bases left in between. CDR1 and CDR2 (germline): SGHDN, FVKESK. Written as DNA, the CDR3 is TGTGCCAGCAGCCAATCCGGGGGTTTGGACTATGGCTACACCTTC. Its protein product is CASSQSGGLDYGYTF.

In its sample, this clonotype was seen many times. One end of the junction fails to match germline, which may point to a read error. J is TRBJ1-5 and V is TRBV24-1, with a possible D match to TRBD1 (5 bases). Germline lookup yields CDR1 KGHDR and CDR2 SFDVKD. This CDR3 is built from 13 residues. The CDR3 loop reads CASSPGSYQPQHF. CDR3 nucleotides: TGTGCCAGCAGTCCAGGGTCGTATCAGCCCCAGCATTTT.

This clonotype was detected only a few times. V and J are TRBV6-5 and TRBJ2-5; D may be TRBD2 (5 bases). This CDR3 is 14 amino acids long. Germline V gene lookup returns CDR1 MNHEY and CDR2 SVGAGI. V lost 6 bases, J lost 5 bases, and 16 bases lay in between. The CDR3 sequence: CASRRGISSETQYF. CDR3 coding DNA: TGTGCCAGCAGACGAGGGATTAGTTCGGAGACCCAGTACTTC.

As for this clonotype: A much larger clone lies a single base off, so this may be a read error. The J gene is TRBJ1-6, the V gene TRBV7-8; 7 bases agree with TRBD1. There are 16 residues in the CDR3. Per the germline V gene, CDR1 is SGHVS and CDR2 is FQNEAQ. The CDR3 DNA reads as TGTGACAGCAGCTTAGAGGGACAGCTCTTTAATTCACCCCTCCACTTT. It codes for CDSSLEGQLFNSPLHF.

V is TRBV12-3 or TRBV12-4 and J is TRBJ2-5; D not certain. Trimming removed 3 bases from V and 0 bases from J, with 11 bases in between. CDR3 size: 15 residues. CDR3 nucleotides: TGTGCCAGCAGTTTGGGTGCGGCGTACCAAGAGACCCAGTACTTC. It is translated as CASSLGAAYQETQYF.

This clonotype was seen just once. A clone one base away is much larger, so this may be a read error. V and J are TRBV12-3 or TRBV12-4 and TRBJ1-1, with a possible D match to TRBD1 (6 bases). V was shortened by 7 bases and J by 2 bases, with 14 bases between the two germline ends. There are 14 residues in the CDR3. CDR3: CASIEGQINTEAFF. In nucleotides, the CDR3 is TGTGCCAGCATTGAAGGACAGATTAACACTGAAGCTTTCTTT.